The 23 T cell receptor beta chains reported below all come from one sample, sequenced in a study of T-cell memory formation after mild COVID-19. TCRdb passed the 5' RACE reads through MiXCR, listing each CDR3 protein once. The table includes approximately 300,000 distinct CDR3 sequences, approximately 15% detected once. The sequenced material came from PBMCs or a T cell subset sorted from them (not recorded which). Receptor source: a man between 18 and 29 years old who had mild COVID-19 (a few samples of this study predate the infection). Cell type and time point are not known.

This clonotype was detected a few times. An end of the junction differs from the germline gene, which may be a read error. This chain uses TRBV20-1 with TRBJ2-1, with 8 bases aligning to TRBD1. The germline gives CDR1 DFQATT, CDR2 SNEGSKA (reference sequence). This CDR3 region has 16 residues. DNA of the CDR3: TGCAGTGCTAGAGATCTAGCAGGGGGCTCCCACAATGAGCAGTTCTTC. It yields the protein CSARDLAGGSHNEQFF.

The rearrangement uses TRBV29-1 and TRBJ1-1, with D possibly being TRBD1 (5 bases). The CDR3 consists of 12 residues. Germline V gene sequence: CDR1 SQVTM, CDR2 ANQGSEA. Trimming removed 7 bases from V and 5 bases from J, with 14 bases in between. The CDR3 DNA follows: TGCAGCGCAAAGTGGGGGGGAACTGAAGCTTTCTTT. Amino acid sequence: CSAKWGGTEAFF.

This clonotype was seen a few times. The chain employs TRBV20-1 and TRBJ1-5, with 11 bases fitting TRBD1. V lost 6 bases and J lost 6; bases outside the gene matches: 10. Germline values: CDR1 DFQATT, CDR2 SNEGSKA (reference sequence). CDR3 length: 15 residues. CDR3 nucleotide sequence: TGCAGTGCGGACGGATGGACAGGGGGCGGTCAGCCCCAGCATTTT. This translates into CSADGWTGGGQPQHF.

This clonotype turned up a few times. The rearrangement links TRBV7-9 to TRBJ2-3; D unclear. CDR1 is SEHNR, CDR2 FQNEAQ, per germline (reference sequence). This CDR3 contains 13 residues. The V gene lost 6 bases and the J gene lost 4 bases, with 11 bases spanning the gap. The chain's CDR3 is CASRIGGPDTQYF. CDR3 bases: TGTGCCAGCAGAATTGGTGGCCCAGATACGCAGTATTTT.

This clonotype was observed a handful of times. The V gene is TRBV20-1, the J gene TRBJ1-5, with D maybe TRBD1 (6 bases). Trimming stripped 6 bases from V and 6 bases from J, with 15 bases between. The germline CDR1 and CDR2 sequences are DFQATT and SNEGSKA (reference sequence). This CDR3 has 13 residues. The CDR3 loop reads CSAMGGAGQPQHF. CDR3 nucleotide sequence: TGCAGTGCGATGGGGGGGGCCGGTCAGCCCCAGCATTTT.

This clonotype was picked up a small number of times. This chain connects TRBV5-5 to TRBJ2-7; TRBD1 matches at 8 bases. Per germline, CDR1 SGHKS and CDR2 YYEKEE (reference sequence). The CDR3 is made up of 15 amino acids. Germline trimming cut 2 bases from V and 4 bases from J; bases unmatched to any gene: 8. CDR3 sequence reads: CASSFRDRHPYEQYV. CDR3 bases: TGTGCCAGCAGCTTCCGGGACAGGCATCCTTACGAGCAGTACGTC.

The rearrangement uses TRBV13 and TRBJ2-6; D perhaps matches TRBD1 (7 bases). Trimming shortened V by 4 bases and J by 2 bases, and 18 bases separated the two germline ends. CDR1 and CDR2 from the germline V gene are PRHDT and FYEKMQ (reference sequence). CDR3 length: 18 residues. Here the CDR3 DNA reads TGTGCCAGCAGCTACCGACAGGGCGGGGTCGCTGGGGCCAACGTCCTGACTTTC. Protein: CASSYRQGGVAGANVLTF.

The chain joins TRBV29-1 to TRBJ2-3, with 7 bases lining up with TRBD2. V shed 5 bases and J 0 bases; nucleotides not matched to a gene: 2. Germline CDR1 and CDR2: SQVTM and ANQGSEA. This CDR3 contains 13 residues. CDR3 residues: CSVKRGSTDTQYF. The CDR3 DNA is TGCAGCGTTAAGCGGGGCAGCACAGATACGCAGTATTTT.

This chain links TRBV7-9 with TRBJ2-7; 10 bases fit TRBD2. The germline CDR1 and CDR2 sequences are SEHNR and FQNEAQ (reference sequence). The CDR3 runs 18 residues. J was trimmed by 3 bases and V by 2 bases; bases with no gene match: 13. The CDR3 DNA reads TGTGCCAGCAGCTTACAGGCGCTAGCGGGGGCCGCACGCTACGAGCAGTACTTC. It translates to CASSLQALAGAARYEQYF.

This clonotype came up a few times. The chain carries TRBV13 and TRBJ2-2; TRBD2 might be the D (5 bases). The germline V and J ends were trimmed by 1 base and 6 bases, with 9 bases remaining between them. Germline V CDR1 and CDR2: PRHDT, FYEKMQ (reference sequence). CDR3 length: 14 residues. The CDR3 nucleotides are TGTGCCAGCAGCTTAGCTGGGAGACCCGGGGAGCTGTTTTTT. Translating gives CASSLAGRPGELFF.

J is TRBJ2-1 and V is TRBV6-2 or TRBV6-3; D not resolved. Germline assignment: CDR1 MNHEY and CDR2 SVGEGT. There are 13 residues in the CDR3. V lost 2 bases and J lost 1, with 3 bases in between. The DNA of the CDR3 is TGTGCCAGCAGTTACCCTTCCTACAATGAGCAGTTCTTC. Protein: CASSYPSYNEQFF.

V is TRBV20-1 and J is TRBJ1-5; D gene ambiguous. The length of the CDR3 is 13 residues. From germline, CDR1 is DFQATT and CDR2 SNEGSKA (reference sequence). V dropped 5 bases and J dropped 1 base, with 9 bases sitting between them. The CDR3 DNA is TGCAGTGCTCCCGACGGGAGCAATCAGCCCCAGCATTTT. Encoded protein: CSAPDGSNQPQHF.

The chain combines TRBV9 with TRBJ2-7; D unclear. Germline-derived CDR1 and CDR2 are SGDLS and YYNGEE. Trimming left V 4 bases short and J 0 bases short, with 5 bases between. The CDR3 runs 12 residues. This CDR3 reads CASSRNSYEQYF. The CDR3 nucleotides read TGTGCCAGCAGCCGGAACTCCTACGAGCAGTACTTC.

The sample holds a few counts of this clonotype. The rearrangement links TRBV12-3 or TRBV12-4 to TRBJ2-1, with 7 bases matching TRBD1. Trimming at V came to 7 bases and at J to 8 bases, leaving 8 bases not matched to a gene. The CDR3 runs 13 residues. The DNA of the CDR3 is TGTGCCAGCACCTCAAGACAGGGCGATGAGCAGTTCTTC. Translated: CASTSRQGDEQFF.

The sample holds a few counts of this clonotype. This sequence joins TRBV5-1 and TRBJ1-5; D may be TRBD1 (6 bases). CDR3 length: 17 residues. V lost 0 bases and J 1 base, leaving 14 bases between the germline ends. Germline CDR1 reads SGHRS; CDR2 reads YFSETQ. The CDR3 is CASSLAPGRGSNQPQHF. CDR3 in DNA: TGCGCCAGCAGCTTGGCCCCGGGGAGGGGGAGCAATCAGCCCCAGCATTTT.

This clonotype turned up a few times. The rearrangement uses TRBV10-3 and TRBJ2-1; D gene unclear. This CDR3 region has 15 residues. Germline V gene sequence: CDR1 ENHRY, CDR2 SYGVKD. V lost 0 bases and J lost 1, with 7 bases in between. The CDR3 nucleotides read TGTGCCATCAGTGAGTCGGTGTTTTCCTACAATGAGCAGTTCTTC. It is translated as CAISESVFSYNEQFF.

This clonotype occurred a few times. CDR3 in DNA: TGTGCCAGCTCACCACGGACCGGACAGAACTATGGCTACACCTTC. It codes for CASSPRTGQNYGYTF. J is TRBJ1-2 and V is TRBV18; TRBD1 is a possible D gene (6 bases). The V end was cut by 1 base, the J end by 2 bases, with 11 bases between. CDR1 KGHSH and CDR2 LQKENI come from the germline V gene. This CDR3 has 15 amino acids.

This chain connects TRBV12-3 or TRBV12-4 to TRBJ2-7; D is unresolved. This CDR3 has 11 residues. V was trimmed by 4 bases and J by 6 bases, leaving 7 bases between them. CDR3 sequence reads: CASSWKGEQYV. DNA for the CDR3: TGTGCCAGCAGTTGGAAAGGCGAGCAGTACGTC.

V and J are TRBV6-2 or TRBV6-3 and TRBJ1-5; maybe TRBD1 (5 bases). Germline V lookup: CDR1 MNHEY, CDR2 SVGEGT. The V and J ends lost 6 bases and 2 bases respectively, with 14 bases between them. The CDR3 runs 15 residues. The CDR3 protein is CASRVIGAGNQPQHF. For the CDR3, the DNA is TGTGCCAGCAGGGTCATCGGGGCTGGCAATCAGCCCCAGCATTTT.

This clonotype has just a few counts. The DNA for the CDR3 is TGTGCCAGCAGCCACCGTTTTAATACGCAGTATTTT. Translating it yields CASSHRFNTQYF. The rearrangement links TRBV7-2 to TRBJ2-3; no definite D call. The CDR3 sequence is 12 residues long. CDR1 is SGHTA, CDR2 FQGNSA, per germline. Trimming shortened V by 5 bases and J by 7 bases, and 10 bases separated the two germline ends.

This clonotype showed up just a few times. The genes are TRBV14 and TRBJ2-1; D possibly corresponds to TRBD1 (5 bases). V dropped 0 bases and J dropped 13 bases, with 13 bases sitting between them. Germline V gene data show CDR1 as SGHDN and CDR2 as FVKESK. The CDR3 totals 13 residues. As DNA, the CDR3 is TGTGCCAGCAGCCAAGAAGTGCAGGGTATTCAGTTCTTC. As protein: CASSQEVQGIQFF. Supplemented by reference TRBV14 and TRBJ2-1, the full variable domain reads EAGVTQFPSHSVIEKGQTVTLRCDPISGHDNLYWYRRVMGKEIKFLLHFVKESKQDESGMPNNRFLAERTGGTYSTLKVQPAELEDSGVYFCASSQEVQGIQFFGPGTRLTVL.

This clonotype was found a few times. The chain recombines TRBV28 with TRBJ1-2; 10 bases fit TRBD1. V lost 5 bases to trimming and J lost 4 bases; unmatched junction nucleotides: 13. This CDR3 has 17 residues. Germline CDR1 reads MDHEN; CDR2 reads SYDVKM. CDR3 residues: CASSVPLGTGESYGYTF. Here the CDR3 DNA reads TGTGCCAGCAGTGTCCCCCTCGGGACAGGGGAGAGCTATGGCTACACCTTC.

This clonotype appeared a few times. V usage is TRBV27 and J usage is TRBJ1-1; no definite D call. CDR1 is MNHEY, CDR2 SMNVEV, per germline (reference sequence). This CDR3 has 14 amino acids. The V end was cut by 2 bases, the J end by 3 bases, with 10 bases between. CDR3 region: CASSLGPGYTEAFF. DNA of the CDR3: TGTGCCAGCAGTTTAGGTCCGGGGTACACTGAAGCTTTCTTT.